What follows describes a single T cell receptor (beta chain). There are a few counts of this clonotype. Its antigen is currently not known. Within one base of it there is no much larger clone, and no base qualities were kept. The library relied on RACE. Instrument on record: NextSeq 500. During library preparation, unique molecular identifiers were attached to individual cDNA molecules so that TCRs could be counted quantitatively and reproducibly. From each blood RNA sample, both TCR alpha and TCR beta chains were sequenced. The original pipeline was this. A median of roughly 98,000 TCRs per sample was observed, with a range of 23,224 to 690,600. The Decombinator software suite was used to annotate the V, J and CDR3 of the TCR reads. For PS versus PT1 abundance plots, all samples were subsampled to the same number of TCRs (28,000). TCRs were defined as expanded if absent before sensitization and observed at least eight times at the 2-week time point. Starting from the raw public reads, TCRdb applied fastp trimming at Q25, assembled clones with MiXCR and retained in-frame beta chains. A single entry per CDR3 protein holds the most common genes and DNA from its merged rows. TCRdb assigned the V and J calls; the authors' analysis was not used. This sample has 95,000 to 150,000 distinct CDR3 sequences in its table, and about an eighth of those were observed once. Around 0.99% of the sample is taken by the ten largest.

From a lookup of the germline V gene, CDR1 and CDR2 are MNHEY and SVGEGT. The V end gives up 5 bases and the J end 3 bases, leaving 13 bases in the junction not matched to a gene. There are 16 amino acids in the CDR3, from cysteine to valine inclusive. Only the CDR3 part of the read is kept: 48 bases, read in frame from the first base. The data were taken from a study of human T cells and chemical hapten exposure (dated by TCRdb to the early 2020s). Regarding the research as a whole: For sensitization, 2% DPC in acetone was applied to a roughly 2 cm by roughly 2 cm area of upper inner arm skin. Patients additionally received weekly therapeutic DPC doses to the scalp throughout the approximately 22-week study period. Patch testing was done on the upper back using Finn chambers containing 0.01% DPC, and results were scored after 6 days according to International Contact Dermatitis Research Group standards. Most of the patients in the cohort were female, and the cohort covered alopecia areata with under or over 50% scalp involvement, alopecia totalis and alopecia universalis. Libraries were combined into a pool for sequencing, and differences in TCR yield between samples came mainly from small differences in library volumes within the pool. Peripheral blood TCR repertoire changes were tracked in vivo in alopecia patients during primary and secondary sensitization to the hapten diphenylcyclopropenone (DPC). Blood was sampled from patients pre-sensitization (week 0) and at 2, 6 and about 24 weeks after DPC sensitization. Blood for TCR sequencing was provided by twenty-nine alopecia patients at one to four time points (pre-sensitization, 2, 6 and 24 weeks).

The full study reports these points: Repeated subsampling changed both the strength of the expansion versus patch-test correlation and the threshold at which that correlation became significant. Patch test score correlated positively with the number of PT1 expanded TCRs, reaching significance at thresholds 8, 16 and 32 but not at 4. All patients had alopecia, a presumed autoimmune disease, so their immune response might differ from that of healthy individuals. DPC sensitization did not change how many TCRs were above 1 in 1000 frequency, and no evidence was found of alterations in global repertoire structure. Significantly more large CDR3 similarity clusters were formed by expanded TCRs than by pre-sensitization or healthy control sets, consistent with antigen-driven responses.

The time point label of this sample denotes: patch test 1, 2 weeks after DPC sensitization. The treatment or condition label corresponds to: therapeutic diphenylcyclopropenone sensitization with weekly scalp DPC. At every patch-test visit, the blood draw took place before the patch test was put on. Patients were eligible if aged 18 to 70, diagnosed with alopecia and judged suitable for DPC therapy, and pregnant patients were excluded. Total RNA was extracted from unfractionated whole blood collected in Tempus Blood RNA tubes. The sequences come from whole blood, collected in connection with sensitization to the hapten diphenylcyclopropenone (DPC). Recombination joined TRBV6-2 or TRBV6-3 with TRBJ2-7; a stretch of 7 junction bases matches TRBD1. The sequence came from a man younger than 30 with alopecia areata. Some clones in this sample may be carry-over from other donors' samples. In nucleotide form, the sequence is TGTGCCAGCAGTCACCCGGGACAGAGACTAATCTACGAGCAGTACGTC. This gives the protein CASSHPGQRLIYEQYV.